This T cell receptor beta chain was identified in a study of T cells in Graves' hyperthyroidism and ophthalmopathy. Trimming took off 1 base at V and 2 bases at J, with 5 bases between the two ends. Germline V gene data show CDR1 as LGHDT and CDR2 as YNNKEL (reference sequence). The CDR3 has 14 amino acids. More than 8 ml fresh peripheral blood yielded the PBMCs. This clonotype turned up a few times. From RNA transcripts, TCR beta CDR3 regions were amplified. A set of HTBI primers served as the primers for a first-round RT-PCR of the TCR CDR3. TCRdb reprocessed the multiplex PCR reads with MiXCR, giving one entry per CDR3 protein. The table lists approximately 400,000 distinct CDR3 sequences, approximately 14% of them singletons.

This TCR was recovered from a young woman with Graves' hyperthyroidism that later progressed to Graves' ophthalmopathy. Sequenced: blood. The chain is built from TRBV3-1 and TRBJ2-2; no firm D call. The chain's CDR3 is CASSQGYNTGELFF. Here the CDR3 DNA reads TGTGCCAGCAGCCAAGGGTATAACACCGGGGAGCTGTTTTTT.